This T cell receptor beta chain was captured in a study of T cell repertoires in cytomegalovirus infection. Study in general: An indication of both CMV infection and matching HLA type came from public TCR beta signatures.

In the case of this clonotype: As yet, its antigen is unknown.

Whole-study findings and limits: Summed public TCR beta family frequency identified CMV carriers bearing the relevant HLA. Predominance within the ex vivo response was attributable to HLA-C-restricted CMV-specific TCR beta clonotypes.

TCRdb re-analysed the reads in MiXCR, keeping a single row per CDR3 protein. The table has some 440,000 distinct CDR3 sequences, approximately 31% seen once. V lost 0 bases and J lost 5, with 11 bases in between. Germline CDR1 LGHNA, CDR2 YSLEER. CDR3 length: 15 residues. What was sequenced was PBMCs. V gene TRBV4-3 combines with J gene TRBJ1-5; possibly TRBD1 for D (5 bases). This TCR was sampled from a human donor in good health (CMV status not recorded). Some clones in this sample may be carry-over from other donors' samples. CDR3 in amino acids: CASSQDGGVDQPQHF. The CDR3 nucleotides read TGCGCCAGCAGCCAAGACGGGGGAGTGGATCAGCCCCAGCATTTT.